Listed below are T cell receptor beta chains from one sample, sequenced in a study of CD8+ T cells in alopecia areata. The method was immunoSEQ multiplex PCR; TCRdb's version includes in-frame clones alone and lacks a portion of them. The profile shows 250,000 to 350,000 clones, roughly 63% of them singletons. Sequencing used CD4+ T cells sorted from blood, obtained between weeks 51 and 52, from a patient treated with tofacitinib. Receptor source: a human donor with alopecia areata. Each CDR3 is given with its conserved first and last residue. A D gene is named only where the DNA matches it firmly. Rows may omit the clone size; those that give it use once, few, many or a size class.

v_call	j_call	cdr3_length	clone_size	d_call	cdr3_aa	cdr3_nt
TRBV29-1	TRBJ2-1	12	few	-	CSVDSVRGEQFF	TGCAGCGTCGATAGTGTCAGGGGTGAGCAGTTCTTC
TRBV5-1	TRBJ1-1	13	-	-	CASSLGGNTEAFF	TGCGCCAGCAGCTTGGGAGGGAACACTGAAGCTTTCTTT
TRBV30	TRBJ2-7	11	-	-	CAWRGAYEQYF	TGTGCCTGGAGAGGAGCCTACGAGCAGTACTTC
TRBV5-1	TRBJ2-3	14	once	-	CASSWGTNTDTQYF	TGCGCCAGCAGCTGGGGAACTAACACAGATACGCAGTATTTT
TRBV7-6	TRBJ1-5	15	-	TRBD1	CASSRDRGSNQPQHF	TGTGCCAGCAGCCGGGACAGGGGAAGCAATCAGCCCCAGCATTTT
TRBV29-1	TRBJ2-4	16	few	TRBD1	CSVVSGTDLAKNIQYF	TGCAGCGTTGTGTCCGGGACAGACCTAGCCAAAAACATTCAGTACTTC
TRBV30	TRBJ1-4	14	many	-	CAWARGSTNEKLFF	TGTGCCTGGGCGAGGGGTTCAACTAATGAAAAACTGTTTTTT
TRBV30	TRBJ2-5	11	-	-	CAWSWRETQYF	TGTGCCTGGAGTTGGAGGGAGACCCAGTACTTC
TRBV30	TRBJ1-2	14	once	-	CAWSQRRGDYGYTF	TGTGCCTGGAGCCAAAGACGGGGGGACTATGGCTACACCTTC
TRBV15	TRBJ1-5	12	-	-	CATSRDTQPQHF	TGTGCCACCAGCAGAGACACACAGCCCCAGCATTTT
TRBV29-1	TRBJ1-1	12	-	-	CSVVRVNTEAFF	TGCAGCGTTGTAAGGGTTAACACTGAAGCTTTCTTT
TRBV25-1	TRBJ1-1	14	once	-	CASSELAGNTEAFF	TGTGCCAGCAGTGAATTGGCAGGGAACACTGAAGCTTTCTTT
TRBV4-2	TRBJ1-2	12	-	-	CASSQENGGYTF	TGTGCCAGCAGCCAAGAGAACGGTGGCTACACCTTC
TRBV9	TRBJ2-2	15	few	TRBD2	CASSPGLAGTGELFF	TGTGCCAGCAGCCCCGGACTAGCGGGGACCGGGGAGCTGTTTTTT
TRBV6-5	TRBJ1-2	13	-	-	CASKLARNYGYTF	TGTGCCAGCAAATTAGCCCGAAACTATGGCTACACCTTC
TRBV4-2	TRBJ2-1	14	once	-	CASSQVADPNEQFF	TGTGCCAGCAGCCAAGTGGCTGATCCCAATGAGCAGTTCTTC
TRBV7-2	TRBJ2-2	14	-	TRBD2	CASSPGRGTGELFF	TGTGCCAGCAGCCCTGGGAGGGGAACCGGGGAGCTGTTTTTT
TRBV5-1	TRBJ1-2	13	-	-	CASSLNPNYGYTF	TGCGCCAGCAGCTTGAATCCGAACTATGGCTACACCTTC
TRBV15	TRBJ1-5	16	-	-	CATSRELNRAGQPQHF	TGTGCCACCAGCAGAGAATTGAACAGGGCTGGTCAGCCCCAGCATTTT
TRBV5-1	TRBJ2-7	15	once	-	CASSPAMTAAYEQYF	TGCGCCAGCAGTCCGGCCATGACAGCCGCCTACGAGCAGTACTTC
TRBV25-1	TRBJ1-5	13	few	-	CASSETSWQPQHF	TGTGCCAGCAGTGAGACCAGTTGGCAGCCCCAGCATTTT
TRBV29-1	TRBJ1-5	13	-	TRBD1	CSAWTGGNQPQHF	TGCAGCGCCTGGACAGGGGGAAATCAGCCCCAGCATTTT